A selection of T cell receptor beta chains follows, all from one sample in a study of CD8 T cells in Susac syndrome. TCRdb ran MiXCR on the immunoSEQ multiplex PCR reads and lists one entry per CDR3 protein. Among more than 75,000 distinct CDR3 sequences listed, about 93% were seen once. Material: CD8+ T cells from PBMCs. Receptors were obtained from a human donor in good health. Each CDR3 is given with its conserved first and last residue. Fields, in order: V gene, J gene, clone size, CDR3 protein. Rows may omit the clone size; those that give it use once, few, many or a size class.

TRBV12-3/TRBV12-4,TRBJ2-6,NA,CASSLAGAGANVLTF
TRBV3-1,TRBJ2-7,NA,CASSQDPSSSYEQYF
TRBV4-1,TRBJ2-1,NA,CASSQEIVLQRGDYNEQFF
TRBV7-3,TRBJ1-2,NA,CASSLNPTGAYNYGYTF
TRBV20-1,TRBJ1-2,NA,CSARDDEGTGGLGYTF
TRBV3-1,TRBJ2-7,NA,CASSQFRTVRYEQYF
TRBV20-1,TRBJ2-7,NA,CSARSVEGYHEQYF
TRBV29-1,TRBJ1-2,once,CSVEEGQGSNYGYTF
TRBV6-5,TRBJ1-6,NA,CASRWDSDNSPLHF
TRBV20-1,TRBJ1-2,NA,CSARARGPYGGYTF